The text below deals with one TCR beta chain. This sample was taken from a study of blood T cell repertoires in COVID-19. For the study at large: COVID-19 samples collected from the United States, Italy and Spain covered acute and convalescent phases. From T cells, B-cell-depleted T cells, or PBMCs came the material, which was cDNA or gDNA.

CDR3 size: 14 residues. The V and J ends lost 0 bases and 10 bases respectively, with 12 bases between them. Germline values: CDR1 MNHEY, CDR2 SVGAGI. Original handling: Scientists estimated how many nucleated cells there were by amplifying reference gene primers. This table comes from immunoSEQ multiplex PCR, and its TCRdb copy is limited to in-frame clones, with some not included. For V, J and clone size, that table is used; D and trimming come from the DNA. The data contain 35,000 to 45,000 clones, about nine tenths of them singletons. The chain recombines TRBV6-5 with TRBJ1-4; D gene uncertain. Sequencing input: peripheral blood. This TCR derives from a man aged 55 to 69 with acute or convalescent COVID-19. Written as DNA, the CDR3 is TGTGCCAGCAGTTACTCGTGGGCTGATGGAAAACTGTTTTTT. This codes for CASSYSWADGKLFF.